The clone carrying this T cell receptor beta chain was seen more than once but under ten times. TCRdb passed the 5' RACE reads through MiXCR, listing each CDR3 protein once. Here the sample spans a few hundred thousand distinct CDR3 sequences, 18% being singletons. The record originates from a study of T cells after yellow fever vaccination. V lost 1 base, J lost 1 base, and 13 bases lay in between. This CDR3 has 16 residues. Germline V gene sequence: CDR1 SGHVS, CDR2 FQNEAQ. This receptor was identified in a man aged 18 to 30 who received the YFV17D yellow fever vaccine. This sequence joins TRBV7-8 and TRBJ1-1; D perhaps matches TRBD1 (5 bases). The sequenced sample was PBMCs, obtained before the yellow fever booster vaccination. CDR3 residues: CASSLGAGTANTEAFF. CDR3 DNA: TGTGCCAGCAGCTTAGGGGCCGGGACGGCGAACACTGAAGCTTTCTTT.